This T cell receptor beta chain is drawn from a study of somatic mutations in cytotoxic T cells in rheumatoid arthritis. Study-level information: Flow cytometry sorted some V beta antibody-stained T-cell populations to nearly 100% purity, V beta1+ cells among them being sequenced for TCRB. Study-level results: TRBV07's slight underrepresentation, observed in rheumatoid arthritis patients, lacked adjustment for multiple comparisons. Between rheumatoid arthritis patients and age-matched healthy controls, CD8+ T-cell clonality showed no significant difference. Some patients, 8 of 65, had a largest CD8+ clone that exceeded 20% of CD8+ cells.

The data were produced by immunoSEQ multiplex PCR, yet TCRdb's version contains in-frame clones alone and is incomplete. The data hold approximately 13,000 clones, with 82% observed a single time. Losses at the gene ends were 4 bases for V and 6 bases for J; bases not matched to a gene: 24. CDR3 length: 21 amino acids. Germline CDR1 and CDR2: SGDLS and YYNGEE. On this clone: Its antigen remains unknown.

Specimen: CD8+ T cells sorted from blood. The clonotype originates from an adult with rheumatoid arthritis. The chain has TRBV9 and TRBJ2-2, with TRBD1 matching 10 bases. In DNA form, the CDR3 reads TGTGCCAGCAGCCCCCGGAACCGGGACAGGGGCCCTTTAGGTTACCCCGGGGAGCTGTTTTTT. Translating it yields CASSPRNRDRGPLGYPGELFF.